The source of this TCR beta chain is a study of blood T cell repertoires in COVID-19. TCRdb's table, derived via immunoSEQ multiplex PCR, lists solely in-frame clones and lacks some. This sample has under 350,000 clones, with roughly 89% found just once. Trimming pared 3 bases from V and 0 bases from J, leaving 7 bases between. Per germline, CDR1 LGHNA and CDR2 YNFKEQ. The CDR3 spans 14 residues. Sequenced input: peripheral blood. The chain recombines TRBV4-2 with TRBJ2-3; D is uncertain. This TCR was sampled from a man aged 40-50 years with acute or convalescent COVID-19. CDR3 protein: CASSQTPSTDTQYF. The CDR3 DNA is TGTGCCAGCAGCCAGACTCCTAGCACAGATACGCAGTATTTT.